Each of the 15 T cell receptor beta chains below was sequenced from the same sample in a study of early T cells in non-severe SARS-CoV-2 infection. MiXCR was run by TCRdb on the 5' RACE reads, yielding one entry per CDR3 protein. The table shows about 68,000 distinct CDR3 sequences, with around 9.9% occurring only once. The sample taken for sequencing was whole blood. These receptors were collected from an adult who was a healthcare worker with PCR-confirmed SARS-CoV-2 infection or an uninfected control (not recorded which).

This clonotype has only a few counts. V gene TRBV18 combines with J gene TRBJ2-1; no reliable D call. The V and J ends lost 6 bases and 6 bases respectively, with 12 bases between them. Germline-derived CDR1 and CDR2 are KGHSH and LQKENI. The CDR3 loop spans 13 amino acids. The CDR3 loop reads CASSNHVGNEQFF. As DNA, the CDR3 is TGTGCCAGCTCCAACCACGTCGGCAATGAGCAGTTCTTC.

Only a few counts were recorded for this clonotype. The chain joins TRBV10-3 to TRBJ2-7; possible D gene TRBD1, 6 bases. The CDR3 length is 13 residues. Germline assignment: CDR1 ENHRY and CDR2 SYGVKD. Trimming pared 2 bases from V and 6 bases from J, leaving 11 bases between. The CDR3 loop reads CAISEPQGREQYF. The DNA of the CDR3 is TGTGCCATCAGTGAGCCACAGGGACGCGAGCAGTACTTC.

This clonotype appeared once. CDR3 in DNA: TGCAGTGCTAGTCGAGTCGACTCCCCCTACAATGAGCAGTTCTTC. This codes for CSASRVDSPYNEQFF. The chain joins TRBV20-1 to TRBJ2-1, with D unclear. The germline V and J ends were trimmed by 3 bases and 2 bases, with 14 bases remaining between them. The CDR3 length is 15 residues. CDR1 and CDR2 (germline): DFQATT, SNEGSKA (reference sequence).

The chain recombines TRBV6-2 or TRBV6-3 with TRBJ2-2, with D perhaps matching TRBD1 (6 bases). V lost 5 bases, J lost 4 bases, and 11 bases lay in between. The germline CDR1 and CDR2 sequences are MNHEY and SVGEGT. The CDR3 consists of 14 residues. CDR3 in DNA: TGTGCCAGCAGTCGACAGGAGAGCACCGGGGAGCTGTTTTTT. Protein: CASSRQESTGELFF.

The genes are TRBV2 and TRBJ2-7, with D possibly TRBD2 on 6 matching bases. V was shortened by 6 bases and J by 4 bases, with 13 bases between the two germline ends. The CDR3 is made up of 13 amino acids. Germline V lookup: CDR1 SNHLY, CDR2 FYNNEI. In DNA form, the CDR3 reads TGTGCCAGCAGCGCGCGGAGGGAGTACGAGCAGTACTTC. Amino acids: CASSARREYEQYF. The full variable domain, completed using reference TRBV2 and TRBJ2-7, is EPEVTQTPSHQVTQMGQEVILRCVPISNHLYFYWYRQILGQKVEFLVSFYNNEISEKSEIFDDQFSVERPDGSNFTLKIRSTKLEDSAMYFCASSARREYEQYFGPGTRLTVT.

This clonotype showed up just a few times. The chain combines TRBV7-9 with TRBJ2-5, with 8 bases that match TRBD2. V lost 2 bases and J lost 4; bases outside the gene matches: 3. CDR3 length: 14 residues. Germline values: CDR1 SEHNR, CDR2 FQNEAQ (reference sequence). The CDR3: CASSLTGGGETQYF. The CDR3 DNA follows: TGTGCCAGCAGCTTAACGGGAGGGGGAGAGACCCAGTACTTC.

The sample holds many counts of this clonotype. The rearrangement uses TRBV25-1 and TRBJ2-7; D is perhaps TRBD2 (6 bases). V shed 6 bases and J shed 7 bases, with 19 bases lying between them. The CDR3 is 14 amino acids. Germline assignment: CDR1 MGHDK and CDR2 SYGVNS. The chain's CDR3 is CASRQTGSPTEQYF. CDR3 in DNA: TGTGCCAGCAGACAGACCGGGAGCCCGACAGAGCAGTACTTC.

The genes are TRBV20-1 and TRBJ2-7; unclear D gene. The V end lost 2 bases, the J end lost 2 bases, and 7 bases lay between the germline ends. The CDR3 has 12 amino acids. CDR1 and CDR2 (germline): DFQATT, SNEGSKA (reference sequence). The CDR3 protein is CSARRPPYEQYF. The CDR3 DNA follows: TGCAGTGCTAGACGCCCTCCCTACGAGCAGTACTTC.

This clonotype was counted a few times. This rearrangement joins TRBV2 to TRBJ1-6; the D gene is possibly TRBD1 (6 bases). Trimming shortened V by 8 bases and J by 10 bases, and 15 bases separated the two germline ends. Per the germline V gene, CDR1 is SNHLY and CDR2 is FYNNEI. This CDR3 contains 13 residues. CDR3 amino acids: CASLTGRASPLHF. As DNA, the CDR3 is TGTGCCAGCCTTACAGGGAGGGCATCACCCCTCCACTTT.

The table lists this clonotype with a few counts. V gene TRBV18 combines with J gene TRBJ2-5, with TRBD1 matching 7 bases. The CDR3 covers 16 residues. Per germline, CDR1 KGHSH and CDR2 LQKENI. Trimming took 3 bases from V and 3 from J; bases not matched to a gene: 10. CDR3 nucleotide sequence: TGTGCCAGCTCACCGGCGGACAGGCGTTTGAAAGAGACCCAGTACTTC. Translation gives CASSPADRRLKETQYF.

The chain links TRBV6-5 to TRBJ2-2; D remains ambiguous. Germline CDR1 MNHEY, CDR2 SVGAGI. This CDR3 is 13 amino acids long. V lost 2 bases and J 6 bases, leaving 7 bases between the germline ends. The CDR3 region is CASSYTLSGELFF. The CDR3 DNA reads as TGTGCCAGCAGTTACACTCTCTCCGGGGAGCTGTTTTTT.

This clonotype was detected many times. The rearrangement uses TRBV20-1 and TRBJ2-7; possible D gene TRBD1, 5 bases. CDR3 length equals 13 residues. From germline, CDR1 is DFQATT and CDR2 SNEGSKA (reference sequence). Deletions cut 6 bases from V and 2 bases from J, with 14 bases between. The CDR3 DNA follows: TGCAGTGCCACGGCGACAGTTACCTACGAGCAGTACTTC. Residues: CSATATVTYEQYF.

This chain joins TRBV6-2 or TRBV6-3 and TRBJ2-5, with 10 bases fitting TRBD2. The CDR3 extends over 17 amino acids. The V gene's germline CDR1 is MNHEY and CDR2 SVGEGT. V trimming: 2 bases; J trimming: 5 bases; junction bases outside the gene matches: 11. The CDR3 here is CASSYRLAGVDLETQYF. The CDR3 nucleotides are TGTGCCAGCAGTTACAGGCTAGCGGGAGTGGATTTGGAGACCCAGTACTTC.

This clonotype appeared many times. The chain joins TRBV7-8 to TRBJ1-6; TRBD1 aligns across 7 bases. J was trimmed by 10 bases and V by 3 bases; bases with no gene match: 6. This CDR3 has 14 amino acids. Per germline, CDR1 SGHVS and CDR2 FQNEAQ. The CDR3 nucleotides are TGTGCCAGCAGCTTGAACAGGGGTGGGTCACCCCTCCACTTT. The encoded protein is CASSLNRGGSPLHF.

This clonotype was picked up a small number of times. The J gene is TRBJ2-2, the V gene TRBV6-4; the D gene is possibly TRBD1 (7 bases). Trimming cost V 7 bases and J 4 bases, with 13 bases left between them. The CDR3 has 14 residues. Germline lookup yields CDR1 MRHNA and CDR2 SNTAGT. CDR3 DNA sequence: TGTGCCAGCACGGCCCAGGGGGGCACCGGGGAGCTGTTTTTT. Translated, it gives CASTAQGGTGELFF.